The TCR beta chain under discussion was sequenced for a study of prognosis after radiotherapy for stage I lung cancer. Findings and limits, study-wide: A drop in unique TCR clone counts was seen after stereotactic body radiation therapy, median 10,088 versus 6,861.

Each of the patients had no lymph node involvement on CT and PET/CT and no prior chemotherapy, radiotherapy or other malignancies. Genomic DNA was the source, and TCR beta CDR3 was amplified from it by two-round multiplex PCR. For every TRBV and TRBJ gene, a specific primer was used in first-round PCR. There were universal primers used in the second PCR round. A single record per CDR3 protein comes from TCRdb applying MiXCR to the multiplex PCR reads. Of about 20,000 distinct CDR3 sequences listed, roughly 43% are singletons. The table lists this clonotype with many counts. Antigen: not known. The ends lost 5 bases at V and 3 bases at J; junction bases unmatched: 5. Germline-derived CDR1 and CDR2 are SGHTA and FQGNSA. The CDR3 runs 15 residues.

Sequenced here: PBMCs, sampled before or after stereotactic body radiation therapy (not recorded which). The chain has TRBV7-2 and TRBJ2-7, with 12 bases identical to TRBD2. The source is a donor of 50 years or more with non-small cell lung cancer. CDR3 sequence: CASSTSGGSIYEQYF. CDR3 nucleotide sequence: TGTGCCAGCAGCACTAGCGGGGGGTCAATCTACGAGCAGTACTTC. The full variable domain, with the rest looked up from reference TRBV7-2 and TRBJ2-7, is GAGVSQSPSNKVTEKGKDVELRCDPISGHTALYWYRQSLGQGLEFLIYFQGNSAPDKSGLPSDRFSAERTGGSVSTLTIQRTQQEDSAVYLCASSTSGGSIYEQYFGPGTRLTVT.